One T cell receptor (beta chain) is described in this entry. What it binds is unknown. The data belong to a study of T cells after yellow fever vaccination. Study-level results: A large majority of primary-vaccination clones showed up again after the booster (96% CD4, about 90% CD8).

TCRdb analysed the 5' RACE reads with MiXCR anew, one entry per CDR3 protein. The table has some 320,000 distinct CDR3 sequences, under 9% seen once. The specimen comprised CD4+ T cells sorted from PBMCs, sampled 5 days after the yellow fever booster vaccination. This sequence was found in a man between 18 and 35 years old who received the YFV17D yellow fever vaccine.

The CDR3 region is CATSDRGPGEQFF. Written as DNA, the CDR3 is TGTGCCACCAGTGATAGGGGGCCAGGGGAGCAGTTCTTC. The chain has TRBV24-1 and TRBJ2-1; 7 nucleotides match TRBD1. CDR3 length: 13 residues. The germline gives CDR1 KGHDR, CDR2 SFDVKD. V lost 3 bases to trimming and J lost 10 bases; unmatched junction nucleotides: 5.